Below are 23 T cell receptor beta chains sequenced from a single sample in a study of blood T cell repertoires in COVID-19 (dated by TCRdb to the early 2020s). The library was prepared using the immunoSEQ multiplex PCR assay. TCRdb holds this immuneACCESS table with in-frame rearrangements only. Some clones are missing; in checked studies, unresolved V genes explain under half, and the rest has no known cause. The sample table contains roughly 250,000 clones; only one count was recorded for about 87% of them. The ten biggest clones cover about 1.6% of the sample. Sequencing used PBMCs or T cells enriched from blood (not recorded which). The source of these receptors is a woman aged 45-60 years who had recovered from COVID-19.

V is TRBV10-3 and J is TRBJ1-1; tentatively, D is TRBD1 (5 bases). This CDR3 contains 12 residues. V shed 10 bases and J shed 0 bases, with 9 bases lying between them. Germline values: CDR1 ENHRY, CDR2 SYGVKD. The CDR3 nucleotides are TGTGCCACGACAGCTTTGAACACTGAAGCTTTCTTT. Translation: CATTALNTEAFF.

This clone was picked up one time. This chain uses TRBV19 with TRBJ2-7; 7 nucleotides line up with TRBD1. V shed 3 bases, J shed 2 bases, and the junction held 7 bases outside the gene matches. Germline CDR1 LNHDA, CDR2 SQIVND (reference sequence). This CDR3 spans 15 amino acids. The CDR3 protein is CASSIGATGAYEQYF. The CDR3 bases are TGTGCCAGTAGTATTGGGGCAACAGGGGCCTACGAGCAGTACTTC.

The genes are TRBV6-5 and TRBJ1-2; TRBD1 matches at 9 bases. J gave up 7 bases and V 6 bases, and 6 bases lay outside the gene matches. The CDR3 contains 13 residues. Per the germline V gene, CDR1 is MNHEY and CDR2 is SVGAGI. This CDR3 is CASSPQGAGGYTF. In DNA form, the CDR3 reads TGTGCCAGCAGCCCACAGGGGGCAGGTGGCTACACCTTC.

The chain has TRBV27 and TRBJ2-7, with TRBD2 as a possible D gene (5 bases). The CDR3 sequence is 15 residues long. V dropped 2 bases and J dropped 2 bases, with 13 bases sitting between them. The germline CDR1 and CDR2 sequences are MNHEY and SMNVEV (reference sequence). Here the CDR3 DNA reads TGTGCCAGCAGTTTAGGACTCCCTCAGACCTACGAGCAGTACTTC. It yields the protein CASSLGLPQTYEQYF.

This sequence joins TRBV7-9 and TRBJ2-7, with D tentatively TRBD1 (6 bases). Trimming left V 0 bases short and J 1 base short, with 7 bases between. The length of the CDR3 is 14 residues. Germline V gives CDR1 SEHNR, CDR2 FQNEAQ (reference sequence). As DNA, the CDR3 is TGTGCCAGCAGCTTAGCAGGGACATCCTACGAGCAGTACTTC. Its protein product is CASSLAGTSYEQYF.

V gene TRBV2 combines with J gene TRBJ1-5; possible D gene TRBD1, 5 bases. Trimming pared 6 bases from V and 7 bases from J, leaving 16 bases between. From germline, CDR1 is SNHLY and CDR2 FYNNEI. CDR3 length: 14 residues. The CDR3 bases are TGTGCCAGCAGCCCCGACACAAGGGGCCAGCCCCAGCATTTT. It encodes CASSPDTRGQPQHF. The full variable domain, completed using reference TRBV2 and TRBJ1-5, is EPEVTQTPSHQVTQMGQEVILRCVPISNHLYFYWYRQILGQKVEFLVSFYNNEISEKSEIFDDQFSVERPDGSNFTLKIRSTKLEDSAMYFCASSPDTRGQPQHFGDGTRLSIL.

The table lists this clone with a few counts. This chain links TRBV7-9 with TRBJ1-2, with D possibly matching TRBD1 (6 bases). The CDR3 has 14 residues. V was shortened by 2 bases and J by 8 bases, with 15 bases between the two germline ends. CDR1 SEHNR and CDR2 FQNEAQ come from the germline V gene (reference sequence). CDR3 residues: CASSLIDRSRGYTF. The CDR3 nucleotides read TGTGCCAGCAGCTTAATAGACAGGAGCAGGGGCTACACCTTC.

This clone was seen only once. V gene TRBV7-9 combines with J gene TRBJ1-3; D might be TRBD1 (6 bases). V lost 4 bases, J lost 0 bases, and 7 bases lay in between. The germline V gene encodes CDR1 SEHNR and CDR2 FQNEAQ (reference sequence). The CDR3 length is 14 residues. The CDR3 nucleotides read TGTGCCAGCAGCTCCAGGGGCTCTGGAAACACCATATATTTT. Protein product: CASSSRGSGNTIYF. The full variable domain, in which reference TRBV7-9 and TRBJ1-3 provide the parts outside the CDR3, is DTGVSQNPRHKITKRGQNVTFRCDPISEHNRLYWYRQTLGQGPEFLTYFQNEAQLEKSRLLSDRFSAERPKGSFSTLEIQRTEQGDSAMYLCASSSRGSGNTIYFGEGSWLTVV.

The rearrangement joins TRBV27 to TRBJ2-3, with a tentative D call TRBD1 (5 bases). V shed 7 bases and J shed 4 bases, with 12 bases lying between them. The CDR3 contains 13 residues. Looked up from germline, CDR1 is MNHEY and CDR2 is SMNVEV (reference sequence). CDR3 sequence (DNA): TGTGCCAGCAACCCGCAGGGTTCAGATACGCAGTATTTT. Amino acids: CASNPQGSDTQYF.

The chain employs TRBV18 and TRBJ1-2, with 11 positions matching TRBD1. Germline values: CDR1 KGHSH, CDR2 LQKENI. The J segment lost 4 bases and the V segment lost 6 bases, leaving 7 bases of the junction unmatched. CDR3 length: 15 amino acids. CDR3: CASSRTGGGGYGYTF. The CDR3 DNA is TGTGCCAGCTCGCGGACAGGGGGCGGAGGCTATGGCTACACCTTC. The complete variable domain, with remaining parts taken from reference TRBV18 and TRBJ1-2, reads NAGVMQNPRHLVRRRGQEARLRCSPMKGHSHVYWYRQLPEEGLKFMVYLQKENIIDESGMPKERFSAEFPKEGPSILRIQQVVRGDSAAYFCASSRTGGGGYGYTFGSGTRLTVV.

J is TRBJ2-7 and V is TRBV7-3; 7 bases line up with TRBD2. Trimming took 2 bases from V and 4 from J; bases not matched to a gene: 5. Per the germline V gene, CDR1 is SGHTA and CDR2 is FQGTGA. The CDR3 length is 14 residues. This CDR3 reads CASSLAPSGYEQYF. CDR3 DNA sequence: TGTGCCAGCAGCTTAGCCCCTAGCGGTTACGAGCAGTACTTC.

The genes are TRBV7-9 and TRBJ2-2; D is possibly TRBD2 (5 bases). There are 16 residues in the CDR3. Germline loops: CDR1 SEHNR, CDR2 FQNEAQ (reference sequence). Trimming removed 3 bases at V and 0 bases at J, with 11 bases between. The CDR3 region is CASSFPSGTNTGELFF. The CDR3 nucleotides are TGTGCCAGCAGCTTTCCGAGCGGCACGAACACCGGGGAGCTGTTTTTT.

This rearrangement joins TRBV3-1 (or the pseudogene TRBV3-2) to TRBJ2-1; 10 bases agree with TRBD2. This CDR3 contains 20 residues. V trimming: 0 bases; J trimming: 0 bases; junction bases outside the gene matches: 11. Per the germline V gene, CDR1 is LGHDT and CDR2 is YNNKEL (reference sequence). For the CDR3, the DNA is TGTGCCAGCAGCCAAGATTCGGCTAGCGGGAGCAGGAGCTCCTACAATGAGCAGTTCTTC. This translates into CASSQDSASGSRSSYNEQFF.

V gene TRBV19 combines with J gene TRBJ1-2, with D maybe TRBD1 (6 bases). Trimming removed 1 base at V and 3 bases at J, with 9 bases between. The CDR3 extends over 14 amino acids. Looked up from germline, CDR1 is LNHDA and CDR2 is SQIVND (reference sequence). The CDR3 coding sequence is TGTGCCAGTAGTATAGGCAGGGGCGACTATGGCTACACCTTC. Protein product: CASSIGRGDYGYTF.

The CDR3 spells CASRGRPRYEQYF. The CDR3 region has the DNA TGTGCCAGCAGAGGGAGGCCTCGCTACGAGCAGTACTTC. The chain combines TRBV6-5 with TRBJ2-7, with a tentative D call TRBD2 (6 bases). CDR3 length equals 13 residues. Deletions cut 6 bases from V and 3 bases from J, with 12 bases between. Germline lookup yields CDR1 MNHEY and CDR2 SVGAGI.

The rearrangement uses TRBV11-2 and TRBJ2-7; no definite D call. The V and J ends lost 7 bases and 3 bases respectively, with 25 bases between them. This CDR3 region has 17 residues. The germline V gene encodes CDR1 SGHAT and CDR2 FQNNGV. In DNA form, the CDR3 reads TGTGCCAGCACCCTAAGTCTTGGAACGGAGCTTAACTACGAGCAGTACTTC. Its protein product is CASTLSLGTELNYEQYF.

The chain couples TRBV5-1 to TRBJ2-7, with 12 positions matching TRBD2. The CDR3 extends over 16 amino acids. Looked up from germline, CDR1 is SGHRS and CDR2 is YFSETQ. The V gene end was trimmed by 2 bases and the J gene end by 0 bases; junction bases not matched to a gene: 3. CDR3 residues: CASSFSTSGSSYEQYF. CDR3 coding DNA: TGCGCCAGCAGCTTTTCGACTAGCGGGAGCTCCTACGAGCAGTACTTC.

Here the CDR3 reads CASSEVRGRGTNEKLFF. In DNA, the CDR3 is TGTGCCAGCAGTGAAGTAAGGGGAAGGGGAACTAATGAAAAACTGTTTTTT. This chain uses TRBV2 with TRBJ1-4; a possible D gene is TRBD1 (5 bases). Germline V gene lookup returns CDR1 SNHLY and CDR2 FYNNEI. This CDR3 has 17 residues. Trimming took 1 base from V and 1 from J, leaving 13 bases between them.

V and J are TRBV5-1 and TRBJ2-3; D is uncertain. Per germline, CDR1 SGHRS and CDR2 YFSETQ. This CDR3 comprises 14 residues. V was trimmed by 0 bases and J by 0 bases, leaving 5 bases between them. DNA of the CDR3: TGCGCCAGCAGCTTGGCGGGTAGCACAGATACGCAGTATTTT. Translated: CASSLAGSTDTQYF.

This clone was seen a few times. The CDR3 reads CASSQDIAGVTDTQYF. CDR3 bases: TGTGCCAGCAGCCAAGATATAGCGGGAGTCACAGATACGCAGTATTTT. The chain links TRBV3-1 (or the pseudogene TRBV3-2) to TRBJ2-3; the match to TRBD2 covers 9 bases. Germline V gene lookup returns CDR1 LGHDT and CDR2 YNNKEL (reference sequence). The CDR3 contains 16 residues. V dropped 0 bases and J dropped 2; count of bases not matched to a gene: 3.

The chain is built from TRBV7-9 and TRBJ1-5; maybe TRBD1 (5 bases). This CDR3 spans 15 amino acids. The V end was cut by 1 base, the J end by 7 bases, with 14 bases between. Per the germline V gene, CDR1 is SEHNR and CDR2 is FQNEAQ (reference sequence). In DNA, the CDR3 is TGTGCCAGCAGCTTAGGAAGGGGTAGAGAACAGCCCCAGCATTTT. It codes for CASSLGRGREQPQHF.

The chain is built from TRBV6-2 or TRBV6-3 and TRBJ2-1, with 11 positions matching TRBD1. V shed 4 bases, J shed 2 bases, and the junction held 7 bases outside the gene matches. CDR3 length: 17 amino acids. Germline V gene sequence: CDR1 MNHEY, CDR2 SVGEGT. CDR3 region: CASSFSRTGGAYNEQFF. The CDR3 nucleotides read TGTGCCAGCAGTTTCTCAAGGACAGGGGGCGCCTACAATGAGCAGTTCTTC.

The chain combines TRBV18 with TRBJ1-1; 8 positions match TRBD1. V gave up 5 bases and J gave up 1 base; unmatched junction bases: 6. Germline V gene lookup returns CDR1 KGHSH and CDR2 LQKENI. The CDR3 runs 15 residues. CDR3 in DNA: TGTGCCAGCTCAATTACGGGACAGGAGAACACTGAAGCTTTCTTT. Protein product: CASSITGQENTEAFF.